The 14 T cell receptor beta chains listed next were all sequenced from one sample in a study of blood T cell repertoires in COVID-19. Profiled with immunoSEQ multiplex PCR; TCRdb holds only in-frame clones, not every one. The sample consists of 70,000 or so clones, around three quarters of them appearing once. Sequencing was carried out using peripheral blood. All receptors derive from a human donor in a cohort sampled during active COVID-19.

In nucleotides, the CDR3 is TGTGCCTGGAGTGGTAAACAGGTGAACACTGAAGCTTTCTTT. This gives the protein CAWSGKQVNTEAFF. V and J are TRBV30 and TRBJ1-1; perhaps TRBD1 as D (5 bases). The CDR3 has 14 residues. V lost 1 base and J lost 0, with 9 bases in between. The V gene's germline CDR1 is GTSNPN and CDR2 SVGIG (reference sequence).

The chain links TRBV24-1 to TRBJ1-1; no clear D. Per germline, CDR1 KGHDR and CDR2 SFDVKD. The CDR3 loop spans 16 amino acids. Trimming removed 1 base from V and 4 bases from J, with 15 bases in between. CDR3 sequence (DNA): TGTGCCACCAGTGATTTCGGCGGGTTTATGAGCACTGAAGCTTTCTTT. Encoded protein: CATSDFGGFMSTEAFF.

The V gene is TRBV6-6, the J gene TRBJ2-7, with TRBD2 matching 10 bases. The CDR3 has 14 amino acids. Unmatched junction bases numbered 6, after V lost 6 bases and J lost 4 bases. Germline V gene data show CDR1 as MNHNY and CDR2 as SVGAGI (reference sequence). The CDR3 DNA is TGTGCCAGCAGAACTGAGCGGGAGGGGTACGAGCAGTACTTC. It specifies CASRTEREGYEQYF.

CDR3 nucleotide sequence: TGTGCCAGTTCTATCGTTGGGACAGGTTCCTACGAGCAGTACTTC. It yields the protein CASSIVGTGSYEQYF. V and J are TRBV6-5 and TRBJ2-7; 8 bases match TRBD1. Germline V gene data show CDR1 as MNHEY and CDR2 as SVGAGI. The CDR3 extends over 15 amino acids. Trimming cost V 9 bases and J 1 base; bases outside gene matches: 11.

The CDR3 sequence is CASSQRPILASTYEQYF. Written as DNA, the CDR3 is TGTGCCAGCAGCCAGCGTCCCATACTAGCGAGTACCTACGAGCAGTACTTC. V usage is TRBV3-1 (or the pseudogene TRBV3-2) and J usage is TRBJ2-7; 7 nucleotides match TRBD2. The CDR3 extends over 17 amino acids. Per the germline V gene, CDR1 is LGHDT and CDR2 is YNNKEL (reference sequence). V lost 3 bases, J lost 2 bases, and 13 bases stayed unmatched.

This clone came up a few times. The chain employs TRBV20-1 and TRBJ1-2, with TRBD1 matching 12 bases. From germline, CDR1 is DFQATT and CDR2 SNEGSKA (reference sequence). The CDR3 is made up of 11 amino acids. The CDR3 sequence is CRGDRGPFETF. The CDR3 DNA reads TGCAGGGGGGACAGGGGGCCTTTTGAGACCTTC.

The rearrangement joins TRBV11-2 to TRBJ2-7; unclear D gene. The CDR3 runs 15 residues. Per germline, CDR1 SGHAT and CDR2 FQNNGV. The V end was cut by 2 bases, the J end by 0 bases, with 11 bases between. The CDR3 DNA reads TGTGCCAGCAGCTTAAGAGCGACCAGCTCCTACGAGCAGTACTTC. Its translation: CASSLRATSSYEQYF.

The chain uses TRBV27 and TRBJ2-1; TRBD1 matches at 7 bases. The CDR3 totals 14 residues. V lost 2 bases to trimming and J lost 4 bases; unmatched junction nucleotides: 2. Germline assignment: CDR1 MNHEY and CDR2 SMNVEV (reference sequence). In DNA, the CDR3 is TGTGCCAGCAGTTTAGACAGGGATTACAATGAGCAGTTCTTC. This sequence encodes CASSLDRDYNEQFF.

A few counts support this clone. V gene TRBV10-1 combines with J gene TRBJ2-7; TRBD1 is a possible D gene (6 bases). The germline V and J ends were trimmed by 1 base and 5 bases, with 12 bases remaining between them. The length of the CDR3 is 14 residues. Germline CDR1 and CDR2: WNHNN and SYGVQD (reference sequence). The CDR3 spells CASSEYNNRDEQYF. The CDR3 nucleotides read TGCGCCAGCAGTGAGTATAATAACAGGGACGAGCAGTACTTC.

The table lists this clone with a few counts. The chain links TRBV5-4 to TRBJ2-1; 7 nucleotides line up with TRBD1. Unmatched junction bases numbered 9, after V lost 5 bases and J lost 4 bases. Germline V gives CDR1 SGHNT, CDR2 YYREEE (reference sequence). CDR3 size: 15 residues. CDR3 sequence reads: CASSRTGGPYNEQFF. The CDR3 DNA reads TGTGCCAGCAGTCGGACAGGTGGGCCTTACAATGAGCAGTTCTTC.

The CDR3 reads CASTWAFNQPQHF. The CDR3 bases are TGTGCCAGTACCTGGGCCTTCAATCAGCCCCAGCATTTT. The chain employs TRBV19 and TRBJ1-5; D not resolved. The CDR3 runs to 13 residues. Trimming removed 7 bases from V and 3 bases from J, with 10 bases in between. Germline V CDR1 and CDR2: LNHDA, SQIVND (reference sequence). Full variable domain (remainder filled in from reference TRBV19 and TRBJ1-5): DGGITQSPKYLFRKEGQNVTLSCEQNLNHDAMYWYRQDPGQGLRLIYYSQIVNDFQKGDIAEGYSVSREKKESFPLTVTSAQKNPTAFYLCASTWAFNQPQHFGDGTRLSIL.

This chain links TRBV7-2 with TRBJ2-7; 8 positions match TRBD1. Germline-derived CDR1 and CDR2 are SGHTA and FQGNSA. CDR3 size: 16 residues. V gave up 5 bases and J gave up 1 base; unmatched junction bases: 10. The CDR3 nucleotides are TGTGCCAGCAGCAGAGAGGGACAGGCCTTATCCTACGAGCAGTACTTC. Amino acid sequence: CASSREGQALSYEQYF.

The rearrangement joins TRBV10-3 to TRBJ1-6, with 10 bases that match TRBD1. Germline V gene lookup returns CDR1 ENHRY and CDR2 SYGVKD. V was pared by 9 bases and J by 7 bases, with 3 bases of the junction left unmatched. This CDR3 contains 13 residues. The CDR3 bases are TGTGCCATGGGGACAGGGGACAATTCACCCCTCCACTTT. Translated: CAMGTGDNSPLHF.

The chain uses TRBV18 and TRBJ2-3; D perhaps matches TRBD2 (6 bases). Germline V CDR1 and CDR2: KGHSH, LQKENI. The CDR3 sequence is 13 residues long. Deletions cut 5 bases from V and 15 bases from J, with 21 bases between. The CDR3, as DNA: TGTGCCAGCTCAGCCCAGTTCCAGGAGGGCCACTATTTT. This gives the protein CASSAQFQEGHYF.